Listed below are T cell receptor beta chains from one sample, sequenced in a study of vaccination effects on CD4 cells after COVID-19. These receptors have no known antigen. Here immunoSEQ multiplex PCR was the method, and the copy in TCRdb shows in-frame clones only, minus some. This sample has about 55,000 clones, with roughly 70% found just once. This sample comprised CD4+ T cells from PBMCs cultured with SARS-CoV-2 spike peptides, obtained before COVID-19 vaccination. The receptors derive from a human donor who received a COVID-19 vaccine. The CDR3 runs from the conserved cysteine through the conserved F or W. D genes are given only for firm matches. Size is omitted from some rows. Given values are once, few, many or a class for expanded clones.

clone_size d_call j_call v_call cdr3_aa cdr3_nt
. TRBD2 TRBJ2-2 TRBV2 CASSPSGGAVGGELFF TGTGCCAGCAGCCCTAGCGGGGGGGCGGTCGGCGGGGAGCTGTTTTTT
few TRBD1 TRBJ1-1 TRBV29-1 CSVSRDRITEAFF TGCAGCGTGTCCCGGGACAGGATAACTGAAGCTTTCTTT
. . TRBJ2-1 TRBV25-1 CASSGSDEQFF TGTGCCAGCAGTGGTAGCGACGAGCAGTTCTTC
. . TRBJ1-1 TRBV30 CAWSLTGSTEAFF TGTGCCTGGAGTCTGACCGGGAGCACTGAAGCTTTCTTT
. . TRBJ1-5 TRBV3-1/TRBV3-2 CASSQDPGGHQPQHF TGTGCCAGCAGCCAAGATCCCGGGGGCCATCAGCCCCAGCATTTT
once . TRBJ1-1 TRBV19 CASSPSGGLNTEAFF TGTGCCAGTAGTCCTTCGGGGGGGTTGAACACTGAAGCTTTCTTT
. . TRBJ1-4 TRBV11-3 CASSPAGSDEKLFF TGTGCCAGCAGCCCAGCGGGCTCTGACGAAAAACTGTTTTTT
. . TRBJ1-1 TRBV11-2 CASSLESGVAEAFF TGTGCCAGCAGCTTAGAATCCGGGGTGGCTGAAGCTTTCTTT
once . TRBJ1-1 TRBV4-1 CASSQGVGNLNTEAFF TGCGCCAGCAGCCAGGGAGTAGGGAATCTGAACACTGAAGCTTTCTTT
few . TRBJ1-1 TRBV19 CASSIRAGSPEAFF TGTGCCAGTAGTATAAGGGCAGGGTCTCCTGAAGCTTTCTTT
. . TRBJ1-2 TRBV6-1 CASSALSGNLNYGYTF TGTGCCAGCAGTGCCTTAAGCGGTAATTTAAACTATGGCTACACCTTC
. . TRBJ2-7 TRBV5-4 CASSRGPDTISYEQYF TGTGCCAGCAGCAGAGGCCCAGACACCATCTCCTACGAGCAGTACTTC
few TRBD1 TRBJ2-2 TRBV6-1 CASSEVPRQGRRTGELFF TGTGCCAGCAGTGAGGTTCCGCGACAGGGGCGTCGGACCGGGGAGCTGTTTTTT
. . TRBJ1-2 TRBV27 CASSLIGGGGYTF TGTGCCAGCAGTTTAATAGGGGGAGGGGGCTACACCTTC
. TRBD2 TRBJ2-3 TRBV5-8 CASSSLAPQHDTQYF TGTGCCAGCAGCTCACTAGCGCCCCAGCATGATACGCAGTATTTT
. TRBD1 TRBJ1-4 TRBV3-1/TRBV3-2 CASSQRPGGSTNEKLFF TGTGCCAGCAGCCAGCGCCCAGGGGGCTCTACTAATGAAAAACTGTTTTTT
once TRBD1 TRBJ2-6 TRBV18 CASSPPGQLTSGANVLTF TGTGCCAGCTCACCCCCGGGACAGCTTACCTCTGGGGCCAACGTCCTGACTTTC
few TRBD1 TRBJ2-7 TRBV12-3/TRBV12-4 CASSWTGTHEQYF TGTGCCAGCAGCTGGACAGGGACCCACGAGCAGTACTTC
. . TRBJ1-6 TRBV7-9 CASSLKTGLGISTLHF TGTGCCAGCAGCCTGAAAACTGGCCTGGGCATCTCTACCCTCCACTTT
. . TRBJ2-7 TRBV5-4 CASSLQDSNEQYF TGTGCCAGCAGCCTTCAGGACAGTAACGAGCAGTACTTC
. TRBD2 TRBJ2-1 TRBV2 CASRPGLAGAGYNEQFF TGTGCCAGCAGACCCGGACTAGCGGGAGCGGGCTACAATGAGCAGTTCTTC
. . TRBJ2-3 TRBV19 CASSPRIGGSGTQYF TGTGCCAGTAGTCCTCGGATCGGAGGGAGTGGTACGCAGTATTTT
. TRBD2 TRBJ2-1 TRBV18 CASSPPTSGRVFF TGTGCCAGCTCACCACCAACTAGCGGGAGGGTGTTCTTC
. . TRBJ2-2 TRBV7-9 CASSKGRGLNTGELFF TGTGCCAGCAGCAAGGGGAGGGGGCTTAACACCGGGGAGCTGTTTTTT
. . TRBJ1-3 TRBV7-9 CASSSRRGNTIYF TGTGCCAGCAGCTCTAGACGGGGGAACACCATATATTTT
. . TRBJ2-1 TRBV4-1 CASSQVNMVSYNEQFF TGCGCCAGCAGCCAAGTCAATATGGTCTCCTACAATGAGCAGTTCTTC
medium-sized TRBD2 TRBJ2-7 TRBV13 CASSLPPGGLAGDYEQYF TGTGCCAGCAGCTTACCCCCAGGAGGACTAGCGGGGGACTACGAGCAGTACTTC
. . TRBJ1-1 TRBV11-2 CASSPLRGSSEYTEAFF TGTGCCAGCAGCCCTCTGAGGGGGAGTTCAGAGTACACTGAAGCTTTCTTT
. TRBD1 TRBJ1-2 TRBV5-4 CASSLEGQGLRGYTF TGTGCCAGCAGCTTGGAAGGACAGGGTTTAAGAGGCTACACCTTC
. . TRBJ2-7 TRBV27 CASSLAPDSRYEQYF TGTGCCAGCAGTTTGGCCCCGGACAGTCGGTACGAGCAGTACTTC
. TRBD1 TRBJ2-6 TRBV6-5 CASSQQGSGANVLTF TGTGCCAGCTCACAACAGGGGTCTGGGGCCAACGTCCTGACTTTC
. TRBD2 TRBJ2-1 TRBV7-2 CASSVGAGPGEQFF TGTGCCAGCAGCGTGGGAGCGGGGCCCGGTGAGCAGTTCTTC
. . TRBJ1-3 TRBV14 CASSLGRVSGNTIYF TGTGCCAGCAGCCTTGGACGGGTCTCTGGAAACACCATATATTTT
. . TRBJ1-4 TRBV7-9 CASSLAAGEKLFF TGTGCCAGCAGCTTAGCGGCAGGCGAAAAACTGTTTTTT
. . TRBJ2-4 TRBV25-1 CASSDAQEAKNIQYF TGTGCCAGCAGTGATGCACAGGAGGCCAAAAACATTCAGTACTTC
. . TRBJ1-1 TRBV7-9 CASSLIRGPGTEAFF TGTGCCAGCAGCTTAATCCGGGGGCCCGGCACTGAAGCTTTCTTT
. TRBD2 TRBJ2-3 TRBV6-5 CASSTPAGGADTQYF TGTGCCAGCAGTACGCCAGCGGGGGGAGCAGATACGCAGTATTTT
. . TRBJ2-7 TRBV3-1/TRBV3-2 CASSQAYRAEQYF TGTGCCAGCAGCCAAGCGTACAGGGCCGAGCAGTACTTC
. . TRBJ1-2 TRBV5-1 CASSLAGVPNYGYTF TGCGCCAGCAGCTTGGCGGGGGTCCCTAACTATGGCTACACCTTC
. . TRBJ2-5 TRBV13 CASSASQETQYF TGTGCCAGCAGCGCTTCCCAAGAGACCCAGTACTTC
. TRBD1 TRBJ2-5 TRBV5-6 CASSFGDSFQETQYF TGTGCCAGCAGCTTTGGGGACAGTTTTCAAGAGACCCAGTACTTC
few . TRBJ1-2 TRBV12-3/TRBV12-4 CASSPGFYGYTF TGTGCCAGCAGCCCAGGTTTCTATGGCTACACCTTC
. . TRBJ2-1 TRBV5-1 CASSQGTFSYNEQFF TGCGCCAGCAGCCAGGGGACTTTCTCCTACAATGAGCAGTTCTTC
. . TRBJ1-2 TRBV28 CASRRPSGVVYGYTF TGTGCCAGCAGAAGACCCTCAGGGGTCGTCTACGGCTACACCTTC
. . TRBJ2-7 TRBV6-2/TRBV6-3 CASSYSDLLSWEQYF TGTGCCAGCAGTTACTCTGACCTACTCTCCTGGGAGCAGTACTTC
. . TRBJ1-2 TRBV7-3 CASSFGSNYGYTF TGTGCCAGCAGCTTTGGGTCTAACTATGGCTACACCTTC